This T cell receptor (beta chain) was recovered during a study of T cells in Graves' hyperthyroidism and ophthalmopathy (dated by TCRdb to the late 2010s). Study-wide context: Peripheral blood samples were taken at initial diagnosis, before any treatment was given. To identify distinguishing TCR V-J signatures, a discovery cohort of some 100 patients was used, comprising 43 with Graves' ophthalmopathy and around 57 with stable Graves' hyperthyroidism. An independent validation cohort of about 20 hyperthyroidism patients and 17 patients who later progressed to ophthalmopathy tested prospective prediction of ophthalmopathy. The approximately 100 discovery patients were divided at random into training and test sets in a 7:3 ratio. The study also compared thyroid tissue and blood T-cell repertoires from over 5 Graves' hyperthyroidism patients. After blood sampling, hyperthyroidism patients were treated with methimazole at a starting dose of 30 mg daily, and ophthalmopathy patients were treated with high-dose intravenous methylprednisolone. According to the paper, TCR Vbeta CDR3 sequencing was carried out on 135 peripheral blood samples, which came from under 50 ophthalmopathy, under 85 hyperthyroidism and about 17 progressor patients. What the work shows at the level of the full study, not this receptor alone: During validation, the model predicted progression to ophthalmopathy a median of about 6.5 months ahead of onset, with more than 60% sensitivity and under 85% specificity. Ophthalmopathy was separated from stable hyperthyroidism by a 13 V-J signature model, with about 88% sensitivity and approximately 84% specificity obtained in cross-validation and 80%/75% obtained in testing. No statistical method was used to set the sample size in advance, and investigators knew the group allocation. Most expanded thyroid clonotypes (frequency above 0.001) were also detected in blood, suggesting blood repertoires may reflect thyroid immune responses.

Graves' hyperthyroidism was defined as stable when no progression to ophthalmopathy occurred over 18 months of follow-up. Hyperthyroidism patients were newly diagnosed, had a disease duration of under 2 months, and were aged 18 to 65 years. Exclusion was applied to patients with uncontrolled infections, other autoimmune diseases, pregnancy or lactation. Clinical symptoms, serum thyroxine and TRAb, thyroid ultrasound, and orbital computed tomography formed the basis for the diagnoses. Ficoll-Paque density gradient centrifugation was used to isolate PBMCs from about 9 ml of fresh peripheral blood. Trizol reagent was used to extract total RNA, and RNA quality was then checked on an Agilent 2100 Bioanalyzer. This clonotype appeared a single time. There is no known antigen for this receptor. No base quality values were provided; no much bigger clone lies one nucleotide off. A single read is weak support.

The TCR beta CDR3 regions were amplified from RNA transcripts. A first-round RT-PCR of the TCR CDR3 used the HTBI primer set with the Qiagen OneStep RT-PCR kit. The libraries were constructed in a second round of multiplex PCR and then size-selected and purified. Sequencing of the libraries was done on an Illumina HiSeq2000 using paired-end 100 bp reads. The published analysis was carried out like this. SOAPnuke was used to process the raw data, with reads discarded if the reads contained adapters or uncalled bases, had a mean Phred below 15, or lacked an exact constant-primer or identifier match. COPE v1.2.5 was used to merge high-quality paired reads, and clonotypes were defined as unique nucleotide sequences. MiTCR v1.1 was used to align clonotypes to the IMGT TRBV, TRBD and TRBJ reference segments. Only V-J combinations with frequency above 0.0001, covering approximately 99% of repertoires, were analysed. The TCS score was defined as F50 (clonal expansion) divided by E x V (chaos), with BLOSUM62-based TCRdist calculated between CDR3 peptides within each V-J. Welch's t-statistics and random forest reduced 450 to 600 V-J features to about 13, which were used in a naive Bayes classifier (R e1071). The similarity between thyroid and blood repertoires was quantified using the Morisita-Horn index. The public reads were quality trimmed at Q25 with fastp and then assembled into clones with MiXCR by TCRdb, keeping productive beta chains. Rows are unified per CDR3 protein, each entry keeping the most common DNA and genes. TCRdb's processing, not the authors', yielded these V and J calls. The sample table records around 800,000 distinct CDR3 sequences; roughly 40% of these occur just once. 8.9% of the sample rests with the top ten.

The CDR3 starts with the cysteine, ends with the phenylalanine, and has 11 residues. Only the CDR3 region is kept as DNA, spanning 33 bases read in frame from base 1. CDR1 and CDR2, per the germline V gene, are ENHRY and SYGVKD. This clonotype was sampled from a man aged 18 to 30 with Graves' hyperthyroidism. Sequencing used blood. Rearrangement joined TRBV10-3 to TRBJ1-2; no D gene call is confident. The CDR3 reads as follows: CVHRGSAGYTF. In nucleotide form, the sequence is TGTGTCCATAGAGGGTCCGCTGGCTACACCTTC.